These 3 T cell receptor beta chains came from one sample sequenced in a study of T cells in Graves' hyperthyroidism and ophthalmopathy. The investigators amplified TCR beta CDR3 regions from RNA transcripts. In the first-round RT-PCR of the TCR CDR3, the HTBI primer set was used. TCRdb processed the multiplex PCR reads anew with MiXCR; each CDR3 protein has one entry. This sample has around 500,000 distinct CDR3 sequences, with roughly 22% found just once. Sequencing input: blood. These receptors all come from a woman aged 70 to 79 with Graves' ophthalmopathy.

This clonotype was detected ten times or more. This chain uses TRBV6-1 with TRBJ2-7; 8 positions agree with TRBD1. The CDR3 loop spans 14 amino acids. The V gene end was trimmed by 5 bases and the J gene end by 6 bases; junction bases not matched to a gene: 9. Germline V gene data show CDR1 as MNHNS and CDR2 as SASEGT. This chain's CDR3 is CASSPRTGLLEQYF. For the CDR3, the DNA is TGTGCCAGCAGTCCCCGGACAGGGCTCCTCGAGCAGTACTTC.

The J gene is TRBJ2-2, the V gene TRBV19, with D perhaps assigned TRBD1 or TRBD2 (5 bases each). V lost 2 bases and J 4 bases, leaving 14 bases between the germline ends. The CDR3 extends over 16 amino acids. Germline V gives CDR1 LNHDA, CDR2 SQIVND (reference sequence). This CDR3 is CASSINRGAATGELFF. DNA for the CDR3: TGTGCCAGTAGTATAAATCGAGGGGCCGCCACCGGGGAGCTGTTTTTT.

A few counts support this clonotype. The J gene is TRBJ1-1, the V gene TRBV27, with D hard to call. Deletions cut 5 bases from V and 8 bases from J, with 15 bases between. Germline CDR1 is MNHEY and CDR2 is SMNVEV (reference sequence). This CDR3 comprises 13 residues. The CDR3 spells CASSPLGWPEAFF. The CDR3 region has the DNA TGTGCCAGCAGTCCACTAGGTTGGCCCGAAGCTTTCTTT.